This TCR beta chain was retrieved from a study of T cells in Graves' hyperthyroidism and ophthalmopathy. Trimming left V 1 base short and J 5 bases short, with 6 bases between. The CDR3 runs to 12 residues. Germline values: CDR1 SGHTA, CDR2 FQGNSA. RNA transcripts were the template for amplifying TCR beta CDR3 regions. During a first-round RT-PCR of the TCR CDR3, the HTBI primer set was used. One entry per CDR3 protein results from TCRdb running MiXCR on the multiplex PCR reads. The sample includes some 510,000 distinct CDR3 sequences, around 42% of them seen just once. This clonotype was detected many times.

This TCR derives from a young woman with Graves' hyperthyroidism. The chain links TRBV7-2 to TRBJ2-7; no definite D call. Sequencing was carried out using peripheral blood or thyroid tissue (not recorded which). CDR3 region: CASSLVGNEQYF. The DNA for the CDR3 is TGTGCCAGCAGCTTAGTGGGTAACGAGCAGTACTTC.